The clone carrying this TCR beta chain was counted between two and nine times. Method: immunoSEQ multiplex PCR; TCRdb's copy keeps in-frame clones and lacks some. The table shows more than 60,000 clones, with around 86% occurring only once. This specimen comes from a study of OX40 agonist ivuxolimab in advanced cancers. Germline V CDR1 and CDR2: SGHRS, YFSETQ. The CDR3 covers 15 residues. The V segment lost 0 bases and the J segment 5 bases; nucleotides outside the gene matches: 5. The specimen comprised CD4+ or CD8+ T cells sorted from blood, sampled in a trial of the OX40 agonist ivuxolimab. The TCR comes from an adult with an advanced solid tumor such as melanoma, head and neck, liver or kidney cancer. The genes are TRBV5-1 and TRBJ1-1; 9 nucleotides agree with TRBD1. The CDR3 DNA is TGCGCCAGCAGCTTGGTGCCAGGACAGGGGACTGAAGCTTTCTTT. Residues: CASSLVPGQGTEAFF.